This T cell receptor beta chain came from a study of CD8+CD57+ T cells in acquired aplastic anemia (dated by TCRdb to between 2017 and 2018). Concerning the study at large: DNA extracted from sorted CD4+ and CD8+ cells had a mean of roughly 3.4 ug, with a range of 0.2 to 27.4 ug. Healthy donor samples averaged roughly 9.9 million reads for CD4+ and around 12 million for CD8+ cells.

TCR repertoires of sorted CD4+ and CD8+ blood T cells from severe aplastic anemia patients and healthy subjects were deep-sequenced in the study. Ficoll-Paque density gradient centrifugation was used to isolate peripheral blood mononuclear cells. Before DNA was extracted, CD4+ and CD8+ T cells were sorted using either FACS or magnetic beads. Results and caveats for the whole study, not just this receptor: Between patients and healthy controls, no significant difference in CD8+ Simpson's diversity was found (P=0.060). Twenty-nine CD8+ CDR3 sequences were found in both patients and controls but appeared to be highly expressed in patients and within the immunodominant clones of the patients.

Comments on this clonotype: There is no known antigen for this receptor. The input lacks base qualities; no much larger clone sits a single base away.

V is reduced by 2 bases and J by 6 bases, leaving a spacing of 12 bases between them. The CDR3 goes from the cysteine to the phenylalanine over 15 residues. Only the CDR3 DNA is retained, 45 bases long and in frame from the first base. Looking up the germline V gene yields CDR1 SGHDT and CDR2 YYEEEE. Genomic DNA was used as template for profiling of TCR beta VDJ combinations and CDR3 sequences. An Illumina HiSeq 2000 was used for TCR repertoire sequencing. The study's processing was this. Repertoire assessment relied on Simpson's diversity index, CDR3 size and DJ length profiles, and TRBV/TRBJ rearrangement plots. The most abundant DNA sequence in the deep sequencing data was taken as the immunodominant clone. CDR3 amino acid sequences were screened for sharing across subjects and were compared with published repertoires and the VDJdb database. Through fastp at Q25 and MiXCR, TCRdb rebuilt clones from the public reads, retaining in-frame beta chains. All rows with the same CDR3 protein become a single entry with the most common DNA and genes. The V and J calls were determined by TCRdb, not by the authors. In all, the sample holds some 220,000 distinct CDR3 sequences, and approximately 35% of those were seen once. The ten most abundant clones make up 0.95% to 1.2% of the sample.

This chain is built from TRBV5-6 and TRBJ1-6; TRBD1 is possibly the D segment (5 matching bases). The source material was sorted CD4+, CD8+, or CD8+CD57+ T cells (not recorded which) from PBMCs. The sequence was obtained from a human donor in good health, serving as a control. The sequenced DNA is TGTGCCAGCAGCTTCGGGGGGACGAGTAATTCACCCCTCCACTTT. This translates into CASSFGGTSNSPLHF.